A selection of T cell receptor beta chains follows, all from one sample in a study of shared clonotypes between healthy human individuals. Sequencing used immunoSEQ multiplex PCR; TCRdb keeps in-frame clones, though not all of them. This table holds about 1.5 million clones, about 96% found once. The sequenced sample was naive CD4+ T cells sorted from blood. The receptors here all came from a man aged 25 to 40 in good health. Both conserved end residues are part of each CDR3. The D gene is left open where the match is weak.

>16|TRBV18|TRBJ2-7|TRBD2
CASSLRLAGGPWEQYF
>17|TRBV15|TRBJ2-1|.
CATSRDLAQGPINEQFF
>15|TRBV28|TRBJ2-2|.
CASSLGTEYTGELFF
>12|TRBV7-9|TRBJ2-7|.
CASSFSAVEQYF
>16|TRBV7-9|TRBJ2-7|.
CASSARTAVHSYEQYF
>18|TRBV28|TRBJ1-5|.
CASSLEGLLPLRDQPQHF
>12|TRBV5-1|TRBJ2-1|TRBD1
CASSPGGNEQFF
>12|TRBV5-1|TRBJ2-5|.
CASSFQGETQYF
>14|TRBV11-2|TRBJ2-1|TRBD1
CASSVDRGVYEQFF
>15|TRBV10-1|TRBJ2-7|.
CASSEVGAPDYEQYF
>18|TRBV7-7|TRBJ1-1|TRBD1
CASSRTCRGDRVNTEAFF
>16|TRBV5-4|TRBJ1-1|.
CASSRHGPGIHTEAFF
>15|TRBV19|TRBJ2-7|TRBD2
CASSIIGGSSYEQYF
>13|TRBV5-1|TRBJ2-5|.
CASSGVGVGTQYF
>15|TRBV4-3|TRBJ1-4|.
CASSPRLVTNEKLFF
>17|TRBV7-9|TRBJ2-5|TRBD1
CASSLRSTGAKRETQYF
>12|TRBV27|TRBJ2-7|TRBD2
CASGTTVGEQYF
>16|TRBV19|TRBJ2-3|.
CASSTHLREGTDTQYF
>15|TRBV14|TRBJ2-5|TRBD2
CASSQGASGRQTQYF
>15|TRBV9|TRBJ1-2|.
CASSVEVSGTYGYTF
>15|TRBV11-2|TRBJ2-3|TRBD2
CASSARLAGTDTQYF
>12|TRBV30|TRBJ1-1|.
CAWSRPNTEAFF
>15|TRBV5-8|TRBJ2-1|TRBD2
CASSRPAGGNNEQFF
>12|TRBV6-1|TRBJ2-7|.
CASSEFGFEQYF
>14|TRBV5-4|TRBJ2-5|.
CASSLGHTKETQYF
>13|TRBV16|TRBJ2-7|.
CASSQSQGHEQYF